A single sample is the source of the 14 T cell receptor beta chains below, sequenced in a study of blood T cell repertoires in COVID-19. Only in-frame clones appear in the TCRdb table, and some are missing; sequencing was by immunoSEQ multiplex PCR. The table shows about 250,000 clones, with roughly four fifths occurring only once. The sequenced sample was peripheral blood. These receptors were obtained from an older woman with acute or convalescent COVID-19.

The chain employs TRBV6-2 or TRBV6-3 and TRBJ2-7, with 7 bases identical to TRBD1. V trimming: 4 bases; J trimming: 1 base; junction bases outside the gene matches: 4. This CDR3 is 14 amino acids long. Germline V lookup: CDR1 MNHEY, CDR2 SVGEGT. The DNA for the CDR3 is TGTGCCAGCAGTTCCCCGGGACAGTCCTACGAGCAGTACTTC. It specifies CASSSPGQSYEQYF.

The J gene is TRBJ2-5, the V gene TRBV28; the match to TRBD1 covers 11 bases. Germline V gene sequence: CDR1 MDHEN, CDR2 SYDVKM. J gave up 5 bases and V 3 bases, and 20 bases lay outside the gene matches. This CDR3 is built from 20 residues. CDR3 in DNA: TGTGCCAGCAGTTTTACTGGACAGGGGGCTCGGGGGAGTATAGGGGAGACCCAGTACTTC. Translation: CASSFTGQGARGSIGETQYF.

This clone was found a few times. The rearrangement uses TRBV5-1 and TRBJ1-6; tentatively, D is TRBD1 (5 bases). The germline V gene has CDR1 SGHRS and CDR2 YFSETQ. The CDR3 covers 18 residues. Trimming removed 0 bases at V and 0 bases at J, with 13 bases between. CDR3 amino acids: CASSLGGRGLSYNSPLHF. In nucleotides, the CDR3 is TGCGCCAGCAGCTTGGGAGGGAGGGGACTCTCCTATAATTCACCCCTCCACTTT.

J is TRBJ1-4 and V is TRBV7-9; tentatively, D is TRBD1 (5 bases). The ends were cut back, 5 bases at V and 4 bases at J, with 14 bases in the middle. Per germline, CDR1 SEHNR and CDR2 FQNEAQ (reference sequence). The CDR3 extends over 15 amino acids. CDR3 DNA sequence: TGTGCCAGCAGCGAAAGACAGAGCCTTAATGAAAAACTGTTTTTT. This encodes CASSERQSLNEKLFF.

This sequence joins TRBV4-1 and TRBJ1-2; D gene unclear. This CDR3 is built from 13 residues. Germline CDR1 reads MGHRA; CDR2 reads YSYEKL. Trimming stripped 0 bases from V and 3 bases from J, with 5 bases between. As DNA, the CDR3 is TGCGCCAGCAGCCAAGATTTCTACTATGGCTACACCTTC. It yields the protein CASSQDFYYGYTF.

The chain's CDR3 is CASSSGQGQGSYGYTF. The CDR3, as DNA: TGCGCCAGCAGCTCAGGACAGGGACAGGGGTCCTATGGCTACACCTTC. The V call is TRBV5-1, the J call TRBJ1-2; 10 nucleotides match TRBD1. The V segment lost 3 bases and the J segment 4 bases; nucleotides outside the gene matches: 9. Germline assignment: CDR1 SGHRS and CDR2 YFSETQ. This CDR3 has 16 residues.

The chain joins TRBV2 to TRBJ2-2; D is undetermined. CDR3 length: 14 amino acids. V lost 6 bases, J lost 1 base, and 9 bases lay in between. Germline CDR1 SNHLY, CDR2 FYNNEI. CDR3 in DNA: TGTGCCAGCAGGGCACAGCTGAACACCGGGGAGCTGTTTTTT. Translating it yields CASRAQLNTGELFF.

The chain carries TRBV7-2 and TRBJ2-3; D perhaps matches TRBD2 (6 bases). Trimming removed 1 base at V and 3 bases at J, with 17 bases between. There are 17 residues in the CDR3. The germline V gene has CDR1 SGHTA and CDR2 FQGNSA. CDR3 residues: CASSLVRGPFQTDTQYF. As DNA, the CDR3 is TGTGCCAGCAGCTTAGTGCGGGGCCCCTTCCAGACAGATACGCAGTATTTT.

The genes are TRBV4-2 and TRBJ2-5; possibly TRBD1 for D (5 bases). The germline CDR1 and CDR2 sequences are LGHNA and YNFKEQ. With 1 base removed from V and 2 bases from J, the gap between germline ends came to 8 bases. The CDR3 spans 14 residues. CDR3 region: CASSQVQEQETQYF. The CDR3 DNA follows: TGTGCCAGCAGCCAAGTACAGGAACAAGAGACCCAGTACTTC.

V is TRBV5-4 and J is TRBJ2-5, with TRBD2 matching 7 bases. CDR3 length: 16 residues. Unmatched junction bases numbered 11, after V lost 0 bases and J lost 6 bases. CDR1 SGHNT and CDR2 YYREEE come from the germline V gene (reference sequence). CDR3 sequence: CASSLGELGLVKTQYF. CDR3 sequence (DNA): TGTGCCAGCAGCTTGGGAGAATTAGGACTAGTAAAGACCCAGTACTTC.

The rearrangement links TRBV6-4 to TRBJ2-2; D call uncertain. CDR1 MRHNA and CDR2 SNTAGT come from the germline V gene. The CDR3 has 14 amino acids. V was trimmed by 3 bases and J by 1 base, leaving 6 bases between them. CDR3 amino acids: CASSESWNTGELFF. The CDR3 region has the DNA TGTGCCAGCAGTGAATCTTGGAACACCGGGGAGCTGTTTTTT.

The chain is built from TRBV3-1 (or the pseudogene TRBV3-2) and TRBJ2-3; maybe TRBD2 (6 bases). This CDR3 is built from 15 residues. V was shortened by 0 bases and J by 7 bases, with 14 bases between the two germline ends. The germline V gene encodes CDR1 LGHDT and CDR2 YNNKEL (reference sequence). CDR3 nucleotides: TGTGCCAGCAGCCAAGAGGGGACTTCTCAATATACGCAGTATTTT. Translation: CASSQEGTSQYTQYF.

The CDR3 DNA reads TGTGCCAGCAGTTTATCGGGGACTCCGAACACCGGGGAGCTGTTTTTT. Translation: CASSLSGTPNTGELFF. The chain links TRBV27 to TRBJ2-2; weak D call: TRBD2 (6 bases). This CDR3 contains 16 residues. Deletions cut 0 bases from V and 0 bases from J, with 8 bases between. Germline assignment: CDR1 MNHEY and CDR2 SMNVEV (reference sequence).

The chain has TRBV28 and TRBJ1-2; 7 bases are a match to TRBD1. J lost 2 bases, V lost 6 bases, and 6 bases had no gene match. The germline CDR1 and CDR2 sequences are MDHEN and SYDVKM. CDR3 length: 14 amino acids. CDR3 protein: CASSTGTANYGYTF. DNA for the CDR3: TGTGCCAGCAGCACCGGGACAGCGAACTATGGCTACACCTTC.